This T cell receptor (beta chain) was retrieved from a study of vaccination effects on CD4 cells after COVID-19. The protocol was immunoSEQ multiplex PCR, while the TCRdb copy is restricted to in-frame clones and leaves out a portion. The repertoire holds about 60,000 clones, with more than 80% as singletons. Details on this clone: What it binds is not known.

Germline CDR1 and CDR2: MNHEY and SVGAGI. The CDR3 has 15 amino acids. V lost 5 bases and J lost 8, with 18 bases in between. Expansion with viral peptide pools was applied to antigen-specific CD4+ T cells by the ViraFEST assay prior to sequencing. Following culture for under 12 days, CD4+ T cells were isolated. Sample: CD4+ T cells from PBMCs cultured with HCoV-229E spike peptides, taken before COVID-19 vaccination. This clonotype was sampled from a human donor who received a COVID-19 vaccine. The rearrangement joins TRBV6-5 to TRBJ1-4, with unresolved D. In nucleotides, the CDR3 is TGTGCCAGCAGTCGAGAGCCTTCTTTGGGGGAAAAACTGTTTTTT. Translating gives CASSREPSLGEKLFF.